This TCR beta chain comes out of a study of shared clonotypes between healthy human individuals. Donors were Caucasian adults residing in Nashville, Tennessee, USA. General study results and limits: Naive subsets generally exceeded memory subsets in estimated richness. Rarefaction showed sorted-subset sequencing was incomplete despite large depth. Shared across a few donors were 4% to 5% of the naive CD4 clonotypes.

In the case of this clone: Antigen unknown.

V dropped 9 bases and J dropped 6 bases, with 14 bases sitting between them. Germline CDR1 is SNHLY and CDR2 is FYNNEI. The CDR3 has 13 residues. Sequencing was performed with immunoSEQ multiplex PCR; in TCRdb, only in-frame clones are kept and a portion is missing. The sample lists millions of clones; 95% were seen once. The sequenced material came from naive CD4+ T cells sorted from blood. Subset defined: CD45RA+ positively selected. This clonotype originated in a man aged 18 to 35 in good health. V is TRBV2 and J is TRBJ2-2, with D possibly matching TRBD2 (5 bases). CDR3 sequence (DNA): TGTGCCAGTCGTCAGGAGGAGGCCGGGGAGCTGTTTTTT. Translating it yields CASRQEEAGELFF.